This T cell receptor (beta chain) was identified during a study of long-term antiretroviral therapy in people with HIV. For each donor, at least one pre-ART and at least two post-ART PBMC samples were available. Worth noting for this clone: Antigen unknown.

The CDR3 length is 16 residues. V was shortened by 1 base and J by 5 bases, with 14 bases between the two germline ends. Germline V gives CDR1 KGHSH, CDR2 LQKENI. Study observations and caveats: The ART regimens used between about 2003 and 2018 may be less effective than current ones. Relative to transplant donor controls, diversity remained lower despite increasing after ART. CDR3 length ranges were narrower in HIV repertoires than in controls.

With survey level as its setting, the immunoSEQ assay was v3.0. This table comes from immunoSEQ multiplex PCR, and its TCRdb copy is limited to in-frame clones, with some not included. The sample records 15,000 to 20,000 clones, around 81% being singletons. The receptor was derived from a man between 50 and 59 years old with HIV. This sample comprised unsorted PBMCs, obtained 0.3 years before starting antiretroviral therapy. This sequence joins TRBV18 and TRBJ2-2; D might be TRBD2 (6 bases). Here the CDR3 DNA reads TGTGCCAGCTCACCACTCGGAACGGGAGTGACCGGGGAGCTGTTTTTT. Its translation is CASSPLGTGVTGELFF. Complete variable domain (other parts from reference TRBV18 and TRBJ2-2): NAGVMQNPRHLVRRRGQEARLRCSPMKGHSHVYWYRQLPEEGLKFMVYLQKENIIDESGMPKERFSAEFPKEGPSILRIQQVVRGDSAAYFCASSPLGTGVTGELFFGEGSRLTVL.